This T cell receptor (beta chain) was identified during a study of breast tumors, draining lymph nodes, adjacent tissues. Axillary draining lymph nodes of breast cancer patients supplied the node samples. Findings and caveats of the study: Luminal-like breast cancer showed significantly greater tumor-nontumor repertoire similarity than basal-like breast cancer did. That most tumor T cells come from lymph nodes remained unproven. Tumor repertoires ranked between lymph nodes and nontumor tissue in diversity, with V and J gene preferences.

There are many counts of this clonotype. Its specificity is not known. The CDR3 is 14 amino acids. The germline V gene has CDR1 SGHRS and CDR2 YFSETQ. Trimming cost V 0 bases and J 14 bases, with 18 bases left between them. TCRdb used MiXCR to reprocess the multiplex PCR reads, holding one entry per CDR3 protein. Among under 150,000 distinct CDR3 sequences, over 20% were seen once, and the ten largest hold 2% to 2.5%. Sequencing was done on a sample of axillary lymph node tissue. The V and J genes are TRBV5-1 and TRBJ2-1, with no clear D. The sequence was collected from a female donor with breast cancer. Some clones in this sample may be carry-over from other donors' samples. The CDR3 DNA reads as TGCGCCAGCAGCTTGGCCCAAGCGTCAGTTAGCAAGTTCTTC. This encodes CASSLAQASVSKFF.